These T cell receptor beta chains were read from a single sample in a study of naive and memory T cell subsets. TCRdb passed the UMI-ligation and nested PCR reads through MiXCR, listing each CDR3 protein once. Here the sample spans 20,000 to 25,000 distinct CDR3 sequences, 4.5% to 7% being singletons. The specimen was skin, collected from a tuberculin skin test site. The source of these receptors is an adult in good health. The conserved cysteine and the conserved F or W are not part of the CDR3 here. A clone size is listed for some rows: how often the clone was seen (once, few, many), or a class if it is expanded.

V gene	clone size	J gene	CDR3 protein
TRBV2	many	TRBJ2-7	ASTGLYEQY
TRBV30	few	TRBJ1-1	AWNSVPDTEAF
TRBV28	medium-sized	TRBJ2-5	ASNHGGAQETQY
TRBV6-2/TRBV6-3	many	TRBJ2-2	ASSYDIAGELF
TRBV6-1	.	TRBJ2-7	ASSGIAESGMTYEQY
TRBV7-8	few	TRBJ2-2	ASSSLGQGNTGELF
TRBV6-1	few	TRBJ1-1	ASSQRDREKEAF
TRBV7-8	many	TRBJ2-1	ASSPDRGINEQF
TRBV5-6	few	TRBJ1-6	ASSLTGAGNSPLH
TRBV19	few	TRBJ1-1	ASSIGRNTEAF
TRBV11-2	many	TRBJ1-2	ASSLGGPNYGYT
TRBV29-1	.	TRBJ1-3	SAEGQGSGNTIY
TRBV20-1	many	TRBJ2-7	SARAGEGYEQY
TRBV6-2/TRBV6-3	.	TRBJ1-1	ASSPDRIEAF
TRBV30	.	TRBJ2-1	AWSVPPLGGVYNEQF
TRBV3-1	many	TRBJ1-1	ASSQNAGQGRAF
TRBV29-1	medium-sized	TRBJ2-3	SVEGWQGRSDTQY
TRBV9	many	TRBJ2-1	ASSGVSGLAGGMNEQF
TRBV18	many	TRBJ1-2	ASSPPRGQVKHYGYT
TRBV7-8	many	TRBJ2-7	ASSQRLAGSYEQY
TRBV13	many	TRBJ2-1	ASSLVSSYEQF
TRBV5-1	.	TRBJ2-5	GSSLGIGGHQETQY
TRBV4-3	few	TRBJ1-1	ASSQEFPADVEAF
TRBV20-1	many	TRBJ2-2	SARRDRGTGELF
TRBV6-2/TRBV6-3	.	TRBJ1-1	ASSYGSVAGMNTEAF
TRBV6-2/TRBV6-3	medium-sized	TRBJ2-7	ASSSDRNYEQY
TRBV29-1	medium-sized	TRBJ2-3	SVTSLGTDTQY
TRBV6-5	once	TRBJ1-2	ASSSVTGKSYGYT
TRBV20-1	.	TRBJ2-4	SARTLGYIQY
TRBV10-3	many	TRBJ2-5	AISDLSGQETQY
TRBV28	few	TRBJ2-1	ASSSTVIGEQF
TRBV20-1	few	TRBJ1-2	SASQRVPYGYT
TRBV18	many	TRBJ2-7	ASSPVPGLAAYEQY
TRBV5-1	many	TRBJ2-7	ASSLIPTGTSGRANYEQY
TRBV18	many	TRBJ2-3	ASSPPGWTSGSSDTQY
TRBV6-5	many	TRBJ2-1	ASKDSGRTLNEQF
TRBV4-1	many	TRBJ1-1	ASSPQGQGNTEAF
TRBV27	.	TRBJ1-2	ASSPLTGGGNYGYT
TRBV13	many	TRBJ2-7	ASSINRDEQY
TRBV7-2	.	TRBJ1-2	ASSRDRERGYGYT
TRBV6-2/TRBV6-3	.	TRBJ1-5	ASSASKGHGSNQPQH
TRBV13	.	TRBJ2-7	ASSRLAGDGGEQY
TRBV20-1	many	TRBJ1-5	SARDLPSRQPQH